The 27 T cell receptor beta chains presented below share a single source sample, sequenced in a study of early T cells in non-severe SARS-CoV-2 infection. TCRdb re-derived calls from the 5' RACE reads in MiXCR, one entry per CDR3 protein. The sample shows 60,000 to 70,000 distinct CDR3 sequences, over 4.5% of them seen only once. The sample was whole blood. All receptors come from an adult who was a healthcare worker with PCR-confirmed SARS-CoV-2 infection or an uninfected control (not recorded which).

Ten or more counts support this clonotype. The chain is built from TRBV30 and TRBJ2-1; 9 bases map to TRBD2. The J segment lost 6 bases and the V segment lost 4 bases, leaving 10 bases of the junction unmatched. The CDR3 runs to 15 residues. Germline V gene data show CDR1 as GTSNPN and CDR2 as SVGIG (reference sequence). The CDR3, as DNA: TGTGCCTGGATGGAGCGGGGGGTCCCCCTCAATGAGCAGTTCTTC. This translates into CAWMERGVPLNEQFF.

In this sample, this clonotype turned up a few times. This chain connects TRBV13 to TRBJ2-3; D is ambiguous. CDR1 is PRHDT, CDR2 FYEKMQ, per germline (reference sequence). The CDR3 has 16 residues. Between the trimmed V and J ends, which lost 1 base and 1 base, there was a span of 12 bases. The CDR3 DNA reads TGTGCCAGCAGCTTAGATTCGGCAGACCGCACAGATACGCAGTATTTT. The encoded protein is CASSLDSADRTDTQYF. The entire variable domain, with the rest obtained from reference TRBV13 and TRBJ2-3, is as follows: AAGVIQSPRHLIKEKRETATLKCYPIPRHDTVYWYQQGPGQDPQFLISFYEKMQSDKGSIPDRFSAQQFSDYHSELNMSSLELGDSALYFCASSLDSADRTDTQYFGPGTRLTVL.

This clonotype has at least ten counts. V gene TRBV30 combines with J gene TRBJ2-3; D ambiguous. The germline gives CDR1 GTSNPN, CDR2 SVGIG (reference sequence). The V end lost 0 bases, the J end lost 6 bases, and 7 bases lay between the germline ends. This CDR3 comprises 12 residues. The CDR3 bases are TGTGCCTGGAGTGTCTCCGTGGATACGCAGTATTTT. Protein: CAWSVSVDTQYF.

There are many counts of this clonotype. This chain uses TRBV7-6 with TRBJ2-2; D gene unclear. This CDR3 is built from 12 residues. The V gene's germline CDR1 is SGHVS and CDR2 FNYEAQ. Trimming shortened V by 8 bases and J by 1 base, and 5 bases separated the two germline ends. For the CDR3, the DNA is TGTGCCAGCGGGATGAACACCGGGGAGCTGTTTTTT. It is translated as CASGMNTGELFF. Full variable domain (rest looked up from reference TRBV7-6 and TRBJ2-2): GAGVSQSPRYKVTKRGQDVALRCDPISGHVSLYWYRQALGQGPEFLTYFNYEAQQDKSGLPNDRFSAERPEGSISTLTIQRTEQRDSAMYRCASGMNTGELFFGEGSRLTVL.

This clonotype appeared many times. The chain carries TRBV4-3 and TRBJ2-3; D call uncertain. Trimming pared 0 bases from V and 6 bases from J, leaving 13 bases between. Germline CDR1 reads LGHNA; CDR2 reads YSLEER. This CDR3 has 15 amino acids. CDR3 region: CASSQDRRAGDTQYF. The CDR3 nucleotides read TGCGCCAGCAGCCAAGATCGACGGGCCGGGGATACGCAGTATTTT.

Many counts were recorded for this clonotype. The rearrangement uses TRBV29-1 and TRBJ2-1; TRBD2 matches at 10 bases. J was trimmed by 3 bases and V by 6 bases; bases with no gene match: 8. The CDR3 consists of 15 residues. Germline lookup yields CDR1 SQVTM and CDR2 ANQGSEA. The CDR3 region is CSVGRSGGVYNEQFF. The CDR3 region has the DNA TGCAGCGTGGGACGGAGCGGGGGGGTCTACAATGAGCAGTTCTTC.

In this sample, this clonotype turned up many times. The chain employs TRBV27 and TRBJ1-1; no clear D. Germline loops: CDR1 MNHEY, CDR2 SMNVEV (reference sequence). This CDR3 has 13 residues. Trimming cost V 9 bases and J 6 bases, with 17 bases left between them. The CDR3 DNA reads TGTGCCAGTGCCACCTTGGTGGCGCCTGAAGCTTTCTTT. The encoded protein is CASATLVAPEAFF.

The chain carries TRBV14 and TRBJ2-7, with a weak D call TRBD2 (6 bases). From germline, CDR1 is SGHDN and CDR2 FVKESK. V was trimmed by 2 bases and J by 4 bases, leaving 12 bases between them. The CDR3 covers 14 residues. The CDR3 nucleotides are TGTGCCAGCAGCCAACAGACTAGTCCATACGAGCAGTACTTC. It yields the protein CASSQQTSPYEQYF.

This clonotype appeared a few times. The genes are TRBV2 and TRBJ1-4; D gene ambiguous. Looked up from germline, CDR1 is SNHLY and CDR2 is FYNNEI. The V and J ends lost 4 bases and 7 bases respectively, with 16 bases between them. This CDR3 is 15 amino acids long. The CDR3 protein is CASSVRAPVVEKLFF. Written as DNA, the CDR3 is TGTGCCAGCAGTGTGAGGGCACCGGTCGTTGAAAAACTGTTTTTT.

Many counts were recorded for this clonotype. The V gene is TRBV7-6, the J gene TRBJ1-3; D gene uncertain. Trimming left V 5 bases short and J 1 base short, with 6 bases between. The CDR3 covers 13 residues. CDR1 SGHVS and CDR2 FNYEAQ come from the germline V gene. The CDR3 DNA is TGTGCCAGCAGCCCTCTATCTGGAAACACCATATATTTT. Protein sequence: CASSPLSGNTIYF.

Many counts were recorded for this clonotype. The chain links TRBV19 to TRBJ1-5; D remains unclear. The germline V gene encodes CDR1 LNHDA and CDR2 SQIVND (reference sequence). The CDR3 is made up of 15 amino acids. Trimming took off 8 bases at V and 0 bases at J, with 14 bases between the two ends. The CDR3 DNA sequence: TGTGCCAGTTGGGCCGGGGAAAATAGCAATCAGCCCCAGCATTTT. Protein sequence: CASWAGENSNQPQHF.

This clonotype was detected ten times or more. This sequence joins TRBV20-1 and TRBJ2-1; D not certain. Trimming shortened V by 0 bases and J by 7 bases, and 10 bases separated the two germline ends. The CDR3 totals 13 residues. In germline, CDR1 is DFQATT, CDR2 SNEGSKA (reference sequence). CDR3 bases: TGCAGTGCTAGAGATGGTCTAGAGAATGAGCAGTTCTTC. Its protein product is CSARDGLENEQFF.

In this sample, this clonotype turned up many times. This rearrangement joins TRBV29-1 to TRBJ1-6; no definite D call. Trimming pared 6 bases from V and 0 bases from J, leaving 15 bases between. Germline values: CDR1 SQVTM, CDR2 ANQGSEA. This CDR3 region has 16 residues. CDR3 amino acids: CSVRLQSSSYNSPLHF. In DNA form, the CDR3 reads TGCAGCGTCCGACTTCAGTCGAGCTCCTATAATTCACCCCTCCACTTT. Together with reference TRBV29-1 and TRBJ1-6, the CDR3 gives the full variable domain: SAVISQKPSRDICQRGTSLTIQCQVDSQVTMMFWYRQQPGQSLTLIATANQGSEATYESGFVIDKFPISRPNLTFSTLTVSNMSPEDSSIYLCSVRLQSSSYNSPLHFGNGTRLTVT.

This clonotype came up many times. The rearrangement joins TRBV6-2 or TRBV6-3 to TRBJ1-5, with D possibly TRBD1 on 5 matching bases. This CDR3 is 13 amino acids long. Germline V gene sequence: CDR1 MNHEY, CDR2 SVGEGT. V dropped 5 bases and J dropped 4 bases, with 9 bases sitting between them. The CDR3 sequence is CASSVWGNQPQHF. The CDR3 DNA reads TGTGCCAGCAGTGTCTGGGGGAATCAGCCCCAGCATTTT.

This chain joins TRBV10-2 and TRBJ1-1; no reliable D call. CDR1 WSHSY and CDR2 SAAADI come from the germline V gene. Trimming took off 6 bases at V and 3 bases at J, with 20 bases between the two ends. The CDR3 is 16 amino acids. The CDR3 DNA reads TGCGCCAGCAGCGAATGGCGGGGTGACGGGGACACTGAAGCTTTCTTT. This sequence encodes CASSEWRGDGDTEAFF.

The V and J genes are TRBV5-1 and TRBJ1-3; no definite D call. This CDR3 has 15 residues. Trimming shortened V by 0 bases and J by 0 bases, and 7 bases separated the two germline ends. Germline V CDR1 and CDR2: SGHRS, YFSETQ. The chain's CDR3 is CASSLEGNSGNTIYF. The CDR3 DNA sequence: TGCGCCAGCAGCTTGGAGGGTAACTCTGGAAACACCATATATTTT. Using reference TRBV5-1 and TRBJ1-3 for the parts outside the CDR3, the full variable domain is KAGVTQTPRYLIKTRGQQVTLSCSPISGHRSVSWYQQTPGQGLQFLFEYFSETQRNKGNFPGRFSGRQFSNSRSEMNVSTLELGDSALYLCASSLEGNSGNTIYFGEGSWLTVV.

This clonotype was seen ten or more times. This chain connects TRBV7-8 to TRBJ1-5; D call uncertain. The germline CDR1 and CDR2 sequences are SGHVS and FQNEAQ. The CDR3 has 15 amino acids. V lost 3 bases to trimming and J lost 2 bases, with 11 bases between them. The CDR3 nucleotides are TGTGCCAGCAGCTTCGGGGTTGTTGGCAATCAGCCCCAGCATTTT. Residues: CASSFGVVGNQPQHF. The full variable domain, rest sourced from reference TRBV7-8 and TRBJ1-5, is GAGVSQSPRYKVAKRGQDVALRCDPISGHVSLFWYQQALGQGPEFLTYFQNEAQLDKSGLPSDRFFAERPEGSVSTLKIQRTQQEDSAVYLCASSFGVVGNQPQHFGDGTRLSIL.

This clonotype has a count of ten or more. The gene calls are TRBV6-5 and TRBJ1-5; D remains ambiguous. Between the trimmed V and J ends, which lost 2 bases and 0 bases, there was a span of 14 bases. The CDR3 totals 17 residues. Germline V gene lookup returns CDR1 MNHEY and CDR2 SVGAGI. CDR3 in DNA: TGTGCCAGCAGTTACGCCCCTCCGTCGGATAGCAATCAGCCCCAGCATTTT. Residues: CASSYAPPSDSNQPQHF.

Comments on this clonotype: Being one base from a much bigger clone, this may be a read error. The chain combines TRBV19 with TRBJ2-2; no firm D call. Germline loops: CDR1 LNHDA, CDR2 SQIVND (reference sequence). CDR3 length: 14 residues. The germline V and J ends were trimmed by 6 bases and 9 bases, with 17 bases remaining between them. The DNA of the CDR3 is TGTGCCAGTAGCGAAGACGCGCGGACCAGGGAGCTGTTTTTT. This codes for CASSEDARTRELFF.

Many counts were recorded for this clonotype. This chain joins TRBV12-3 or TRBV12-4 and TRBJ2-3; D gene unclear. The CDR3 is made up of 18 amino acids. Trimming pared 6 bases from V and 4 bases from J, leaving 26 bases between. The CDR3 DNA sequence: TGTGCCAGCAGAATCGCTAATACAACGCACCACGGCGCAGATACGCAGTATTTT. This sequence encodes CASRIANTTHHGADTQYF.

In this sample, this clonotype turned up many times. The DNA of the CDR3 is TGTGCCAGCACTGGACAGTACTATGGCTACACCTTC. Protein: CASTGQYYGYTF. The chain combines TRBV3-1 with TRBJ1-2; D may be TRBD1 (6 bases). The V end was cut by 7 bases, the J end by 3 bases, with 9 bases between. In germline, CDR1 is LGHDT, CDR2 YNNKEL (reference sequence). The CDR3 is 12 residues long.

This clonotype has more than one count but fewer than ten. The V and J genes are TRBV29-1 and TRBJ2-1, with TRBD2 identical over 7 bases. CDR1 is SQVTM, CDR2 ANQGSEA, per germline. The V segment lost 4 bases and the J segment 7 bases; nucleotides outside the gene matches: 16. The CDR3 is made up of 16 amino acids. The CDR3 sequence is CSVALPPSGLKNEQFF. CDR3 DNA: TGCAGCGTTGCACTTCCTCCTAGCGGCCTTAAGAATGAGCAGTTCTTC.

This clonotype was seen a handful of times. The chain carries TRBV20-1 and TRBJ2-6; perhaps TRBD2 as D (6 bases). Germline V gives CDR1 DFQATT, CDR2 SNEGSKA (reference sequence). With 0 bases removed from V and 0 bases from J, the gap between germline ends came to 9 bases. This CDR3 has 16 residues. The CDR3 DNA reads TGCAGTGCTAGAGATCGGAGGGGCTCTGGGGCCAACGTCCTGACTTTC. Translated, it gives CSARDRRGSGANVLTF.

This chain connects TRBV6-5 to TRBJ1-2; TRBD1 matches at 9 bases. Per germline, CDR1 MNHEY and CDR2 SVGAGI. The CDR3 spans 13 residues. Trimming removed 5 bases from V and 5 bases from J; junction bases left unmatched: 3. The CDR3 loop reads CASSPTGGYGYTF. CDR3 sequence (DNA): TGTGCCAGCAGTCCGACAGGGGGATATGGCTACACCTTC.

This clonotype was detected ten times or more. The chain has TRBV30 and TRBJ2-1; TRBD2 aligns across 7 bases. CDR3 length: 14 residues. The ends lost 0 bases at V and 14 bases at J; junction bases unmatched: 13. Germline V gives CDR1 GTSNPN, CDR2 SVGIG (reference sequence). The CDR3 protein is CAWSVRGGRGSKFF. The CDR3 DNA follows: TGTGCCTGGAGTGTACGTGGCGGGAGAGGTAGTAAGTTCTTC. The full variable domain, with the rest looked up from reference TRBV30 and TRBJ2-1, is SQTIHQWPATLVQPVGSPLSLECTVEGTSNPNLYWYRQAAGRGLQLLFYSVGIGQISSEVPQNLSASRPQDRQFILSSKKLLLSDSGFYLCAWSVRGGRGSKFFGPGTRLTVL.

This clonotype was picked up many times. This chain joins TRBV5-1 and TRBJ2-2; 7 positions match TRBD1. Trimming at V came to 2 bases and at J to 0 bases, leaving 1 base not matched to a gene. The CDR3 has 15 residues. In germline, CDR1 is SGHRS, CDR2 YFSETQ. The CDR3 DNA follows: TGCGCCAGCAGCTTTGGGACAGCGAACACCGGGGAGCTGTTTTTT. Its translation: CASSFGTANTGELFF.

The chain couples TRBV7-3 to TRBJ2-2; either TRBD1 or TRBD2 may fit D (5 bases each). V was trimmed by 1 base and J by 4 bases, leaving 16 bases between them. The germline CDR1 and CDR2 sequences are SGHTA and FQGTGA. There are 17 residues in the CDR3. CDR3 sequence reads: CASSLISGPKPTGELFF. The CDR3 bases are TGTGCCAGCAGCTTAATCTCGGGACCAAAACCCACCGGGGAGCTGTTTTTT.